Below, 11 T cell receptor beta chains from the same sample are listed, as sequenced in a study of molecular identifiers for immune sequencing clone quantification. Each CDR3 protein gets one entry after TCRdb re-called the PCR reads with MiXCR. Of 75,000 to 95,000 distinct CDR3 sequences in the sample, roughly 25% were seen once. Source material: naive CD8+ T cells from blood, with Jurkat cell RNA spiked in. As for subset: FACS-sorted CD8+CD4-CCR7+CD45RA+ naive T cells. These receptors all come from a human donor in good health. Some libraries in this study had Jurkat cell RNA spiked in.

This chain links TRBV19 with TRBJ2-3, with D maybe TRBD2 (6 bases). The CDR3 is 16 amino acids. The germline CDR1 and CDR2 sequences are LNHDA and SQIVND (reference sequence). Trimming took off 6 bases at V and 3 bases at J, with 19 bases between the two ends. The CDR3 sequence is CASSRRGLAKTDTQYF. CDR3 nucleotides: TGTGCCAGTAGCAGGCGGGGCCTGGCAAAGACAGATACGCAGTATTTT.

In this sample, this clonotype turned up many times. The CDR3 spells CASSVSGSQHEQYF. CDR3 sequence (DNA): TGTGCCAGCAGCGTTAGCGGGAGTCAGCACGAGCAGTACTTC. The chain employs TRBV9 and TRBJ2-7, with 9 bases fitting TRBD2. The trim removed 2 bases at V and 5 bases at J, leaving 5 bases unmatched. Germline CDR1 reads SGDLS; CDR2 reads YYNGEE. The CDR3 extends over 14 amino acids.

Comment on this clonotype: Here the CDR3 omits its conserved ending phenylalanine or tryptophan, so a read error is the likely source. This chain connects TRBV4-3 to TRBJ1-2; D unresolved. The CDR3 totals 17 residues. Germline assignment: CDR1 LGHNA and CDR2 YSLEER. V shed 0 bases and J shed 4 bases, with 18 bases lying between them. CDR3 loop: CASSQDSGPRDPYGYTS. The CDR3 DNA sequence: TGCGCCAGCAGCCAAGATTCCGGACCGAGGGATCCCTATGGCTACACCTCC.

Comments on this clonotype: It may be a read error: a sequence one base away is much more abundant. J is TRBJ1-2 and V is TRBV5-5; D is unresolved. The CDR3 contains 14 residues. V shed 1 base and J shed 7 bases, with 14 bases lying between them. Germline CDR1 SGHKS, CDR2 YYEKEE (reference sequence). Here the CDR3 reads CASSLYDSSIGYTF. DNA for the CDR3: TGTGCCAGCAGCTTGTATGACTCGTCTATTGGCTACACCTTC.

This clonotype was picked up a small number of times. The chain uses TRBV18 and TRBJ2-5, with 9 bases lining up with TRBD1. CDR3 size: 17 residues. Germline V gives CDR1 KGHSH, CDR2 LQKENI. V trimming: 3 bases; J trimming: 0 bases; junction bases outside the gene matches: 8. Written as DNA, the CDR3 is TGTGCCAGCTCACCGAAACAGGGGGCGGGGTACCAAGAGACCCAGTACTTC. Translating gives CASSPKQGAGYQETQYF.

The chain joins TRBV20-1 to TRBJ2-1; 14 bases map to TRBD2. Unmatched junction bases numbered 6, after V lost 0 bases and J lost 2 bases. Looked up from germline, CDR1 is DFQATT and CDR2 is SNEGSKA (reference sequence). The CDR3 has 18 residues. The CDR3 DNA sequence: TGCAGTGCTAGAGATCCTGGGACTAGCGGGAGTCCCTACAATGAGCAGTTCTTC. It translates to CSARDPGTSGSPYNEQFF.

This clonotype was recorded a few times. This chain uses TRBV15 with TRBJ1-1, with 7 bases identical to TRBD1. Losses at the gene ends were 4 bases for V and 1 base for J; bases not matched to a gene: 3. This CDR3 is 14 amino acids long. CDR1 and CDR2 (germline): LNHNV, YYDKDF (reference sequence). CDR3 in DNA: TGTGCCACCAGCAAGGACAGGCGGAACACTGAAGCTTTCTTT. It is translated as CATSKDRRNTEAFF.

This clonotype was recorded only once. The chain is built from TRBV9 and TRBJ2-7; 7 nucleotides align to TRBD2. The CDR3 spans 13 residues. V lost 4 bases and J lost 3; bases outside the gene matches: 4. Germline V gene lookup returns CDR1 SGDLS and CDR2 YYNGEE. The CDR3 loop reads CASSPGGGYEQYF. The DNA of the CDR3 is TGTGCCAGCAGCCCCGGCGGGGGCTACGAGCAGTACTTC.

Regarding this clonotype: A read error may produce the germline difference seen at one junction end. The chain combines TRBV6-5 with TRBJ2-3; a weak D match, TRBD2 (6 bases). This CDR3 is built from 14 residues. Per germline, CDR1 MNHEY and CDR2 SVGAGI. The CDR3 protein is CASSSGGNRETQCF. The CDR3 DNA reads TGTGCCAGCAGTTCGGGCGGGAATCGGGAGACCCAGTGCTTC.

The chain uses TRBV4-2 and TRBJ2-1; D is possibly TRBD2 (5 bases). The CDR3 is 15 residues long. CDR1 is LGHNA, CDR2 YNFKEQ, per germline. V shed 1 base and J shed 2 bases, with 9 bases lying between them. The CDR3, as DNA: TGTGCCAGCAGCCAAGTTGCTAGCCCCTACAATGAGCAGTTCTTC. Amino acid sequence: CASSQVASPYNEQFF.

This clonotype has more than one count but fewer than ten. The chain joins TRBV20-1 to TRBJ1-1, with 8 bases that match TRBD1. Trimming removed 5 bases from V and 5 bases from J; junction bases left unmatched: 4. The germline CDR1 and CDR2 sequences are DFQATT and SNEGSKA (reference sequence). The CDR3 sequence is 12 residues long. In nucleotides, the CDR3 is TGCAGTGCTGGACAGGGACGGACTGAAGCTTTCTTT. This codes for CSAGQGRTEAFF.